These T cell receptor beta chains were read from a single sample in a study of siplizumab effects on memory and regulatory T cells. The table came from immunoSEQ multiplex PCR; TCRdb's copy has only in-frame clones and leaves some out. The sample lists about 70,000 clones; 88% were seen once. What was sequenced was Tregs sorted from blood. The receptors originated from a human donor in good health. Both conserved end residues are part of each CDR3. A D gene is named only where the DNA matches it firmly. Only some rows state a clone size, as once, few, many or a class for expanded clones.

d_call: TRBD1; j_call: TRBJ1-2; clone_size: -; cdr3_length: 15; v_call: TRBV5-1; cdr3_nt: TGCGCCAGCAGCTTTGACAGGGGATCTAACTATGGCTACACCTTC; cdr3_aa: CASSFDRGSNYGYTF
d_call: -; j_call: TRBJ2-1; clone_size: -; cdr3_length: 12; v_call: TRBV27; cdr3_nt: TGTGCCAGCAGTTCCCCATGGGCAGTGCAGTTCTTC; cdr3_aa: CASSSPWAVQFF
d_call: -; j_call: TRBJ2-5; clone_size: -; cdr3_length: 10; v_call: TRBV20-1; cdr3_nt: TGCAGTGCTAAGCAGGAGACCCAGTACTTC; cdr3_aa: CSAKQETQYF
d_call: -; j_call: TRBJ2-7; clone_size: few; cdr3_length: 14; v_call: TRBV28; cdr3_nt: TGTGCCAGCAGTCCCAGGTATAAGGGCGGCGAGCAGTACTTC; cdr3_aa: CASSPRYKGGEQYF
d_call: TRBD2; j_call: TRBJ2-1; clone_size: -; cdr3_length: 17; v_call: TRBV4-3; cdr3_nt: TGCGCCAGCAGCCAAGATTCCAGAGCGGGAGCCTACAATGAGCAGTTCTTC; cdr3_aa: CASSQDSRAGAYNEQFF
d_call: TRBD2; j_call: TRBJ2-3; clone_size: -; cdr3_length: 17; v_call: TRBV10-2; cdr3_nt: TGCGCCAGCATGGGACTAGCGGGAGGTGCTAGCACAGATACGCAGTATTTT; cdr3_aa: CASMGLAGGASTDTQYF
d_call: -; j_call: TRBJ2-1; clone_size: -; cdr3_length: 11; v_call: TRBV28; cdr3_nt: TGTGCCAGCAGCCAGAGGAGTGAGCAGTTCTTC; cdr3_aa: CASSQRSEQFF
d_call: TRBD1; j_call: TRBJ2-1; clone_size: -; cdr3_length: 16; v_call: TRBV5-1; cdr3_nt: TGCGCCAGCAGCTTGGAGTGGCGGACAGGGGGCAATGAGCAGTTCTTC; cdr3_aa: CASSLEWRTGGNEQFF
d_call: -; j_call: TRBJ1-5; clone_size: once; cdr3_length: 14; v_call: TRBV28; cdr3_nt: TGTGCCAGCAGTCTATCGCCCGACAATCAGCCCCAGCATTTT; cdr3_aa: CASSLSPDNQPQHF
d_call: -; j_call: TRBJ2-7; clone_size: -; cdr3_length: 15; v_call: TRBV2; cdr3_nt: TGTGCCAGCAGTGAACCGCAGGGGGGACCCTACGAGCAGTACTTC; cdr3_aa: CASSEPQGGPYEQYF
d_call: -; j_call: TRBJ2-1; clone_size: -; cdr3_length: 15; v_call: TRBV27; cdr3_nt: TGTGCCAGCAGTGCCCGCTGGGGGACGAACAATGAGCAGTTCTTC; cdr3_aa: CASSARWGTNNEQFF
d_call: TRBD1; j_call: TRBJ1-4; clone_size: -; cdr3_length: 15; v_call: TRBV29-1; cdr3_nt: TGCAGCGTGCGAGAGGCGGGACAGTCTAATGAAAAACTGTTTTTT; cdr3_aa: CSVREAGQSNEKLFF
d_call: TRBD2; j_call: TRBJ2-7; clone_size: -; cdr3_length: 16; v_call: TRBV23-1; cdr3_nt: TGCGCCAGCAGTCATAAGCGACTAGCGGGTACCTACGAGCAGTACTTC; cdr3_aa: CASSHKRLAGTYEQYF
d_call: -; j_call: TRBJ2-2; clone_size: -; cdr3_length: 13; v_call: TRBV7-9; cdr3_nt: TGTGCCAGCAGCTTATTGGTTACCGGGGAGCTGTTTTTT; cdr3_aa: CASSLLVTGELFF
d_call: -; j_call: TRBJ2-7; clone_size: -; cdr3_length: 15; v_call: TRBV7-3; cdr3_nt: TGTGCCAGCAGCCAGTTCGTTGGGGTACCCTACGAGCAGTACTTC; cdr3_aa: CASSQFVGVPYEQYF
d_call: -; j_call: TRBJ1-6; clone_size: -; cdr3_length: 14; v_call: TRBV19; cdr3_nt: TGTGCCAGTAGAACTACCGGGACTAATTCACCCCTCCACTTT; cdr3_aa: CASRTTGTNSPLHF
d_call: TRBD2; j_call: TRBJ2-2; clone_size: -; cdr3_length: 15; v_call: TRBV7-3; cdr3_nt: TGTGCCAGCAGCCGTAGCGGGGCCAACACCGGGGAGCTGTTTTTT; cdr3_aa: CASSRSGANTGELFF
d_call: -; j_call: TRBJ2-2; clone_size: -; cdr3_length: 18; v_call: TRBV11-2; cdr3_nt: TGTGCCAGCAGCCCGAGATGCCGACCTGGTGGGAACACCGGGGAGCTGTTTTTT; cdr3_aa: CASSPRCRPGGNTGELFF
d_call: TRBD1; j_call: TRBJ1-1; clone_size: -; cdr3_length: 15; v_call: TRBV7-9; cdr3_nt: TGTGCCAGCAGCCCGAGGACAGGGGAGCACCATGGAGCTTTCTTT; cdr3_aa: CASSPRTGEHHGAFF
d_call: -; j_call: TRBJ1-1; clone_size: once; cdr3_length: 14; v_call: TRBV18; cdr3_nt: TGTGCCAGCTCACCCAGGGCCAGGAACACTGAAGCTTTCTTT; cdr3_aa: CASSPRARNTEAFF
d_call: TRBD1; j_call: TRBJ2-1; clone_size: -; cdr3_length: 15; v_call: TRBV19; cdr3_nt: TGTGCCAGTGGCTTACGGGACAGGGGGCTCAATGAGCAGTTCTTC; cdr3_aa: CASGLRDRGLNEQFF
d_call: -; j_call: TRBJ2-3; clone_size: -; cdr3_length: 14; v_call: TRBV5-4; cdr3_nt: TGTGCCAGCAGCTCCGGGACTTACACAGATACGCAGTATTTT; cdr3_aa: CASSSGTYTDTQYF
d_call: -; j_call: TRBJ2-3; clone_size: -; cdr3_length: 11; v_call: TRBV12-5; cdr3_nt: TGTGCTAGTGGTTCGGGAAATACGCAGTATTTT; cdr3_aa: CASGSGNTQYF
d_call: -; j_call: TRBJ2-1; clone_size: -; cdr3_length: 15; v_call: TRBV27; cdr3_nt: TGTGCCAGCAGTCTTCAGGGTATCTCCTACAATGAGCAGTTCTTC; cdr3_aa: CASSLQGISYNEQFF
d_call: TRBD1; j_call: TRBJ2-3; clone_size: -; cdr3_length: 15; v_call: TRBV27; cdr3_nt: TGTGCCAGCAGTTTTCAGGGGGCGAGGGCAGATACGCAGTATTTT; cdr3_aa: CASSFQGARADTQYF
d_call: -; j_call: TRBJ2-3; clone_size: -; cdr3_length: 14; v_call: TRBV7-2; cdr3_nt: TGTGCCAGCAGCGAGGCGGGGCCCACAGATACGCAGTATTTT; cdr3_aa: CASSEAGPTDTQYF
d_call: -; j_call: TRBJ1-5; clone_size: -; cdr3_length: 16; v_call: TRBV27; cdr3_nt: TGTGCCAGCAGTCCCGATCCACGGATGAGCAATCAGCCCCAGCATTTT; cdr3_aa: CASSPDPRMSNQPQHF
d_call: TRBD1; j_call: TRBJ2-2; clone_size: -; cdr3_length: 12; v_call: TRBV11-3; cdr3_nt: TGTGCCAGCAGCCCCGGACAGGAGGAGCTGTTTTTT; cdr3_aa: CASSPGQEELFF
d_call: TRBD2; j_call: TRBJ2-5; clone_size: -; cdr3_length: 15; v_call: TRBV5-4; cdr3_nt: TGTGCCAGCAGCCGGGGACTAGCCGCCCAAGAGACCCAGTACTTC; cdr3_aa: CASSRGLAAQETQYF
d_call: -; j_call: TRBJ2-2; clone_size: -; cdr3_length: 15; v_call: TRBV19; cdr3_nt: TGTGCCAGTAGTGGCCAGGGTCGGAACACCGGGGAGCTGTTTTTT; cdr3_aa: CASSGQGRNTGELFF
d_call: -; j_call: TRBJ2-1; clone_size: -; cdr3_length: 14; v_call: TRBV7-2; cdr3_nt: TGTGCCAGCAGCTTCGGGCTAGCGAACAATGAGCAGTTCTTC; cdr3_aa: CASSFGLANNEQFF
d_call: TRBD1; j_call: TRBJ1-5; clone_size: -; cdr3_length: 15; v_call: TRBV28; cdr3_nt: TGTGCCAGCAGTTTCTATCAGGGGGGTAATCAGCCCCAGCATTTT; cdr3_aa: CASSFYQGGNQPQHF
d_call: TRBD2; j_call: TRBJ2-1; clone_size: -; cdr3_length: 16; v_call: TRBV7-8; cdr3_nt: TGTGCCAGCAGCTTACGACTAGCGGGGGAAGGTAATGAGCAGTTCTTC; cdr3_aa: CASSLRLAGEGNEQFF
d_call: -; j_call: TRBJ1-2; clone_size: -; cdr3_length: 16; v_call: TRBV7-2; cdr3_nt: TGTGCCAGCAGCCCATCCCTCGGCGCCTACCACTATGGCTACACCTTC; cdr3_aa: CASSPSLGAYHYGYTF
d_call: TRBD2; j_call: TRBJ2-5; clone_size: -; cdr3_length: 16; v_call: TRBV11-3; cdr3_nt: TGTGCCAGCAGGCCGACTAGCGGGAGGGCCGACGAGACCCAGTACTTC; cdr3_aa: CASRPTSGRADETQYF
d_call: -; j_call: TRBJ2-3; clone_size: -; cdr3_length: 11; v_call: TRBV10-1; cdr3_nt: TGCGCCAGCAGTGTAACAGATACGCAGTATTTT; cdr3_aa: CASSVTDTQYF
d_call: TRBD2; j_call: TRBJ2-3; clone_size: -; cdr3_length: 15; v_call: TRBV4-3; cdr3_nt: TGCGCCAGCAGCCGGACTAGCGGCTACACAGATACGCAGTATTTT; cdr3_aa: CASSRTSGYTDTQYF
d_call: TRBD1; j_call: TRBJ1-2; clone_size: -; cdr3_length: 14; v_call: TRBV10-3; cdr3_nt: TGTGCCATCACCGAACCAGGGACAGCCTATGGCTACACCTTC; cdr3_aa: CAITEPGTAYGYTF
d_call: -; j_call: TRBJ1-1; clone_size: -; cdr3_length: 13; v_call: TRBV10-1; cdr3_nt: TGCGCCAGCAGACAGTCCATGAACACTGAAGCTTTCTTT; cdr3_aa: CASRQSMNTEAFF
d_call: -; j_call: TRBJ2-1; clone_size: -; cdr3_length: 15; v_call: TRBV18; cdr3_nt: TGTGCCAGCTCAACAAGCAGCCTAGCGTCTAATGAGCAGTTCTTC; cdr3_aa: CASSTSSLASNEQFF
d_call: -; j_call: TRBJ2-7; clone_size: -; cdr3_length: 13; v_call: TRBV7-7; cdr3_nt: TGTGCTAGCAGCTTAGATCGGGGCGACGAGCAGTACTTC; cdr3_aa: CASSLDRGDEQYF
d_call: -; j_call: TRBJ1-1; clone_size: -; cdr3_length: 11; v_call: TRBV6-5; cdr3_nt: TGTGCCAGCACCCAGGGATCTGAAGCTTTCTTT; cdr3_aa: CASTQGSEAFF
d_call: -; j_call: TRBJ2-1; clone_size: -; cdr3_length: 16; v_call: TRBV12-5; cdr3_nt: TGTGCTAGTGGTTCCTACCTGGGCGCTCGATACAATGAGCAGTTCTTC; cdr3_aa: CASGSYLGARYNEQFF
d_call: -; j_call: TRBJ2-1; clone_size: -; cdr3_length: 12; v_call: TRBV7-2; cdr3_nt: TGTGCCAGCAGCTTAGTTGGGGGTGAGCAGTTCTTC; cdr3_aa: CASSLVGGEQFF
d_call: -; j_call: TRBJ2-3; clone_size: -; cdr3_length: 13; v_call: TRBV7-3; cdr3_nt: TGTGCCAGCAGCTTTCAAAGCACAGATACGCAGTATTTT; cdr3_aa: CASSFQSTDTQYF
d_call: TRBD2; j_call: TRBJ2-7; clone_size: few; cdr3_length: 14; v_call: TRBV6-5; cdr3_nt: TGTGCCAGCAGGACTAGCGGGAGGGCGGGAGAGCAGTACTTC; cdr3_aa: CASRTSGRAGEQYF
d_call: -; j_call: TRBJ2-1; clone_size: once; cdr3_length: 16; v_call: TRBV30; cdr3_nt: TGTGCCTGGAGTCTGAGGGGTAGGGTCTCCTACAATGAGCAGTTCTTC; cdr3_aa: CAWSLRGRVSYNEQFF
d_call: -; j_call: TRBJ2-7; clone_size: -; cdr3_length: 14; v_call: TRBV2; cdr3_nt: TGTGCCAGCAGAGGGGACACTTGGGGCTACGAGCAGTACTTC; cdr3_aa: CASRGDTWGYEQYF
d_call: -; j_call: TRBJ2-5; clone_size: -; cdr3_length: 14; v_call: TRBV5-1; cdr3_nt: TGCGCCAGCAGCTTACGTCCTGCCCGGGAGACCCAGTACTTC; cdr3_aa: CASSLRPARETQYF
d_call: TRBD1; j_call: TRBJ1-2; clone_size: -; cdr3_length: 16; v_call: TRBV19; cdr3_nt: TGTGCCAGTAGATCCCTCCTCGGCCAGGGGGGCTATGGCTACACCTTC; cdr3_aa: CASRSLLGQGGYGYTF
d_call: TRBD1; j_call: TRBJ1-5; clone_size: -; cdr3_length: 16; v_call: TRBV19; cdr3_nt: TGTGCCAGTAGTACAGCTACAGGGGTTGGTAATCAGCCCCAGCATTTT; cdr3_aa: CASSTATGVGNQPQHF
d_call: -; j_call: TRBJ1-1; clone_size: -; cdr3_length: 14; v_call: TRBV6-1; cdr3_nt: TGTGCCAGCAGTCCCGGACAGATGAACACTGAAGCTTTCTTT; cdr3_aa: CASSPGQMNTEAFF
d_call: -; j_call: TRBJ2-5; clone_size: -; cdr3_length: 15; v_call: TRBV6-1; cdr3_nt: TGTGCCAGCAGTGAAGCCGGGACGTTGAGGGAGACCCAGTACTTC; cdr3_aa: CASSEAGTLRETQYF
d_call: -; j_call: TRBJ2-1; clone_size: -; cdr3_length: 15; v_call: TRBV9; cdr3_nt: TGTGCCAGCAGCGCTACAGGTGGTACACACGATGAGCAGTTCTTC; cdr3_aa: CASSATGGTHDEQFF
d_call: -; j_call: TRBJ1-1; clone_size: -; cdr3_length: 14; v_call: TRBV6-5; cdr3_nt: TGTGCCAGCAGAGGCTTGGTCCCCGATAGGGAAGCTTTCTTT; cdr3_aa: CASRGLVPDREAFF
d_call: -; j_call: TRBJ2-5; clone_size: -; cdr3_length: 16; v_call: TRBV2; cdr3_nt: TGTGCCAGCAAGCGAGGAGACAATTGGTACCAAGAGACCCAGTACTTC; cdr3_aa: CASKRGDNWYQETQYF
d_call: TRBD2; j_call: TRBJ2-3; clone_size: once; cdr3_length: 16; v_call: TRBV7-2; cdr3_nt: TGTGCCAGCAGCTTATCTAGCGGTGGGCCCGACTATACGCAGTATTTT; cdr3_aa: CASSLSSGGPDYTQYF